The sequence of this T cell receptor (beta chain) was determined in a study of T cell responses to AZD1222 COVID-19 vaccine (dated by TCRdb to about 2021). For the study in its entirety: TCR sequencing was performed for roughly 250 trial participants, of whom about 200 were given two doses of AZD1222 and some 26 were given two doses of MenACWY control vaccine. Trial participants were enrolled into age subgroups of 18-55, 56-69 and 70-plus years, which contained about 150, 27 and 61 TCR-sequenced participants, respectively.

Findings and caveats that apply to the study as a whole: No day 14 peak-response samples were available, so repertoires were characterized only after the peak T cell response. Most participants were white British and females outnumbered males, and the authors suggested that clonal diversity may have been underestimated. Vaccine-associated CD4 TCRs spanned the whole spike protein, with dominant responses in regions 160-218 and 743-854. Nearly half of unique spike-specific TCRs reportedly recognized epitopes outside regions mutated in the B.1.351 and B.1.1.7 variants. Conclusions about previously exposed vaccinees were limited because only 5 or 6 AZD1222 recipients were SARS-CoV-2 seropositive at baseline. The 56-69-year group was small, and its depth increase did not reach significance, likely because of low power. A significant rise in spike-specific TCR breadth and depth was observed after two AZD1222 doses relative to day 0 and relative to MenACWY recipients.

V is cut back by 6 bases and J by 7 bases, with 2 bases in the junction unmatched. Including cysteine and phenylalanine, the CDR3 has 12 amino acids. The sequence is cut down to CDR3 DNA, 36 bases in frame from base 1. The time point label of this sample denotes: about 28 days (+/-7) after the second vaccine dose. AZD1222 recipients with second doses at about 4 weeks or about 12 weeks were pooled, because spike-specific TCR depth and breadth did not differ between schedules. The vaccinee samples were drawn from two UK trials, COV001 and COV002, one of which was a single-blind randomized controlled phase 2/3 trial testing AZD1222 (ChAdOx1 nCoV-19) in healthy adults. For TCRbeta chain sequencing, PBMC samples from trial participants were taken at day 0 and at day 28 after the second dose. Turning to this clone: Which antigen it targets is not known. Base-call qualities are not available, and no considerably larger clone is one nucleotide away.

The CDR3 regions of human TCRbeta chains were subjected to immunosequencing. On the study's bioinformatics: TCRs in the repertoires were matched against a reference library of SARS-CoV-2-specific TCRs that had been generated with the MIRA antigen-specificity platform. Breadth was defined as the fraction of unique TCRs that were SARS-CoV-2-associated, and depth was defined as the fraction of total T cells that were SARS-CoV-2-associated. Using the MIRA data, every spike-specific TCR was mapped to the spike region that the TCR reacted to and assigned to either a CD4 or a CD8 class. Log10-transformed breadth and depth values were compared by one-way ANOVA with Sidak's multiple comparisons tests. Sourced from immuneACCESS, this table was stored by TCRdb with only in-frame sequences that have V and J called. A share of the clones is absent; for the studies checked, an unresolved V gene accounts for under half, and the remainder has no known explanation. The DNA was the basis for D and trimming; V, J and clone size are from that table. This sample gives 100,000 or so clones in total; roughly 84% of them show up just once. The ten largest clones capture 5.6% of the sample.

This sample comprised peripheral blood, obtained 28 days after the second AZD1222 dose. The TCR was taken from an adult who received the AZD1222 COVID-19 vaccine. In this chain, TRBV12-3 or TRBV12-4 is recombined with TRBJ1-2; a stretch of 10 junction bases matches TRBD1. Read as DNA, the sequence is TGTGCCAGCAGCTGGACAGGGGGTGGCTACACCTTC. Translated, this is CASSWTGGGYTF.